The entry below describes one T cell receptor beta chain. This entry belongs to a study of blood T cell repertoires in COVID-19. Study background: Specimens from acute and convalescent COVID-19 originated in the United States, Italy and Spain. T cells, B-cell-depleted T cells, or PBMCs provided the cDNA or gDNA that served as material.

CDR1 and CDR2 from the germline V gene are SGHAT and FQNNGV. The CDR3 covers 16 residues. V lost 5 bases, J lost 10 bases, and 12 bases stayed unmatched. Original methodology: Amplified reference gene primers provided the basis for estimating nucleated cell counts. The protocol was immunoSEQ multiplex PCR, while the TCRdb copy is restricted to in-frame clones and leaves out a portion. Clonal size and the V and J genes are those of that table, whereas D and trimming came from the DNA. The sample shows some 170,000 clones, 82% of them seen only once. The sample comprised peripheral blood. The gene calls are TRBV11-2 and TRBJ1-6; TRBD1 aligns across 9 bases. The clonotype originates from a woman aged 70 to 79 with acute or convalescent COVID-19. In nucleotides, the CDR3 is TGTGCCAGCAGCGCCGGGACAGGGCAACTTAGGTCACCCCTCCACTTT. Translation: CASSAGTGQLRSPLHF.